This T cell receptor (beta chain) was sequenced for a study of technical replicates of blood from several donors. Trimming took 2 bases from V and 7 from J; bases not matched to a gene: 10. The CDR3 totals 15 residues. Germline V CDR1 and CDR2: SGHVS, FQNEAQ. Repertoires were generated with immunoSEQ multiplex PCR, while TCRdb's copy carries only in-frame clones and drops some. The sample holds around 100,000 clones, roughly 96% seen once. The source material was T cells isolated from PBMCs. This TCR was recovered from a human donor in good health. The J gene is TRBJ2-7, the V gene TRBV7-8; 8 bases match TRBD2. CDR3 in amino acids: CASSLRTREGHEQYF. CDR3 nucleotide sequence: TGTGCCAGCAGCTTACGCACACGGGAGGGCCATGAGCAGTACTTC.